One sample yielded the 15 T cell receptor beta chains listed below, sequenced in a study of blood T cell repertoires in COVID-19. Assay: immunoSEQ multiplex PCR; the TCRdb copy retains only in-frame clones and omits some. The sample lists some 350,000 clones, about 89% occurring once. Source material: peripheral blood. These receptors were obtained from a young woman with COVID-19, enrolled during active disease.

The chain carries TRBV7-6 and TRBJ2-1; the match to TRBD1 covers 8 bases. J gave up 4 bases and V 2 bases, and 7 bases lay outside the gene matches. Germline lookup yields CDR1 SGHVS and CDR2 FNYEAQ. This CDR3 spans 16 amino acids. CDR3: CASSLFQGQEYNEQFF. Here the CDR3 DNA reads TGTGCCAGCAGCTTATTTCAGGGACAGGAATACAATGAGCAGTTCTTC.

The rearrangement joins TRBV10-1 to TRBJ2-4; TRBD1 agrees at 7 bases. The CDR3 totals 13 residues. With V trimmed by 6 bases and J by 12 bases, 11 bases remained unmatched. Germline CDR1 WNHNN, CDR2 SYGVQD (reference sequence). The CDR3 loop is CASSPRRQGNQYF. DNA for the CDR3: TGCGCCAGCAGCCCTCGCCGACAGGGCAATCAGTACTTC.

This clone is a singleton in its sample. The V gene is TRBV2, the J gene TRBJ2-1, with a possible D match to TRBD2 (7 bases). Trimming left V 5 bases short and J 2 bases short, with 22 bases between. The CDR3 runs 18 residues. The germline V gene encodes CDR1 SNHLY and CDR2 FYNNEI. Here the CDR3 reads CASSPPGLAGAAYNEQFF. CDR3 nucleotide sequence: TGTGCCAGCAGTCCCCCTGGTCTCGCGGGGGCAGCCTACAATGAGCAGTTCTTC.

The rearrangement uses TRBV5-1 and TRBJ1-1; no clear D. The ends were cut back, 2 bases at V and 4 bases at J, with 12 bases in the middle. The CDR3 loop spans 14 amino acids. Germline V gives CDR1 SGHRS, CDR2 YFSETQ. CDR3 nucleotide sequence: TGCGCCAGCAGCTTTGGGCTTGTGGGCACTGAAGCTTTCTTT. Translation gives CASSFGLVGTEAFF. Full variable domain (remainder filled in from reference TRBV5-1 and TRBJ1-1): KAGVTQTPRYLIKTRGQQVTLSCSPISGHRSVSWYQQTPGQGLQFLFEYFSETQRNKGNFPGRFSGRQFSNSRSEMNVSTLELGDSALYLCASSFGLVGTEAFFGQGTRLTVV.

This clone was seen only once. The gene calls are TRBV18 and TRBJ1-1; D not certain. Germline values: CDR1 KGHSH, CDR2 LQKENI. The CDR3 runs to 16 residues. The V gene lost 2 bases and the J gene lost 0 bases, with 13 bases spanning the gap. In DNA form, the CDR3 reads TGTGCCAGCTCACCAGGGTCCGACTTAATGAACACTGAAGCTTTCTTT. It is translated as CASSPGSDLMNTEAFF.

The chain links TRBV6-2 or TRBV6-3 to TRBJ2-2; TRBD1 agrees at 8 bases. CDR3 length: 16 residues. Germline values: CDR1 MNHEY, CDR2 SVGEGT. V dropped 2 bases and J dropped 4; count of bases not matched to a gene: 6. The CDR3: CASSYTTGVFTGELFF. CDR3 DNA: TGTGCCAGCAGTTACACGACAGGGGTTTTCACCGGGGAGCTGTTTTTT.

The chain combines TRBV2 with TRBJ2-5; a possible D gene is TRBD1 (6 bases). V was cut by 3 bases and J by 4 bases, with 9 bases left in between. Germline V gives CDR1 SNHLY, CDR2 FYNNEI. CDR3 length: 13 residues. CDR3 loop: CASSEEGGETQYF. For the CDR3, the DNA is TGTGCCAGCAGTGAGGAAGGGGGAGAGACCCAGTACTTC.

This chain joins TRBV4-1 and TRBJ2-2; TRBD1 matches at 7 bases. Per the germline V gene, CDR1 is MGHRA and CDR2 is YSYEKL. V was pared by 4 bases and J by 2 bases, with 10 bases of the junction left unmatched. The CDR3 totals 17 residues. The CDR3: CASSRQAGTDNTGELFF. The CDR3 DNA is TGCGCCAGCAGCCGTCAGGCCGGGACAGACAACACCGGGGAGCTGTTTTTT.

J is TRBJ1-3 and V is TRBV5-6; no firm D call. Trimming took off 3 bases at V and 1 base at J, with 5 bases between the two ends. Germline V CDR1 and CDR2: SGHDT, YYEEEE. CDR3 length equals 13 residues. DNA for the CDR3: TGTGCCAGCAGCTCCCCTTCTGGAAACACCATATATTTT. Translated: CASSSPSGNTIYF.

With regard to this clone: The junction shows a germline mismatch at one end, possibly a read error. The chain has TRBV5-6 and TRBJ2-7; possibly TRBD1 for D (5 bases). Per germline, CDR1 SGHDT and CDR2 YYEEEE. There are 12 residues in the CDR3. CDR3 bases: TGTGCCAGCAGCTCGCCGAAGGATGATACAGGCTTC. Residues: CASSSPKDDTGF.

V is TRBV6-6 and J is TRBJ1-1; D ambiguous. Germline V gene sequence: CDR1 MNHNY, CDR2 SVGAGI (reference sequence). CDR3 size: 13 residues. The germline V and J ends were trimmed by 10 bases and 0 bases, with 12 bases remaining between them. In DNA, the CDR3 is TGTGCCACCACGCGGAGGCTGAACACTGAAGCTTTCTTT. Translated, it gives CATTRRLNTEAFF.

V and J are TRBV27 and TRBJ2-6; D remains unclear. The CDR3 is 17 amino acids. Deletions cut 6 bases from V and 0 bases from J, with 15 bases between. CDR1 is MNHEY and CDR2 is SMNVEV in the germline V gene (reference sequence). The DNA for the CDR3 is TGTGCCAGCAGCGGGTCTTTTTTTAGCTCTGGGGCCAACGTCCTGACTTTC. Translated, it gives CASSGSFFSSGANVLTF.

The gene calls are TRBV4-1 and TRBJ2-1; TRBD2 matches at 7 bases. The CDR3 has 16 amino acids. CDR1 is MGHRA, CDR2 YSYEKL, per germline. The V segment lost 4 bases and the J segment 0 bases; nucleotides outside the gene matches: 6. The CDR3 nucleotides are TGCGCCAGCAGCCCCGTCTCGGGGGGCTCCTACAATGAGCAGTTCTTC. Its protein is CASSPVSGGSYNEQFF.

CDR3 protein: CARSPVRVREGLRGEQYV. CDR3 nucleotides: TGTGCCAGAAGCCCCGTTCGTGTGCGGGAGGGCCTTAGGGGAGAGCAGTACGTC. The V call is TRBV5-3, the J call TRBJ2-7; 9 nucleotides align to TRBD2. TRBV5-3 carries the ORF label, with uncertain function. V lost 4 bases and J lost 7; bases outside the gene matches: 21. CDR3 length: 18 amino acids.

This clone has more than one count but fewer than ten. This chain uses TRBV29-1 with TRBJ1-1; the D gene is possibly TRBD1 (5 bases). The germline gives CDR1 SQVTM, CDR2 ANQGSEA. The CDR3 is 14 residues long. V lost 6 bases, J lost 2 bases, and 16 bases lay in between. The CDR3 DNA is TGCAGCGTCGCTTCCAGGGCGGCAAACACTGAAGCTTTCTTT. Its protein is CSVASRAANTEAFF.